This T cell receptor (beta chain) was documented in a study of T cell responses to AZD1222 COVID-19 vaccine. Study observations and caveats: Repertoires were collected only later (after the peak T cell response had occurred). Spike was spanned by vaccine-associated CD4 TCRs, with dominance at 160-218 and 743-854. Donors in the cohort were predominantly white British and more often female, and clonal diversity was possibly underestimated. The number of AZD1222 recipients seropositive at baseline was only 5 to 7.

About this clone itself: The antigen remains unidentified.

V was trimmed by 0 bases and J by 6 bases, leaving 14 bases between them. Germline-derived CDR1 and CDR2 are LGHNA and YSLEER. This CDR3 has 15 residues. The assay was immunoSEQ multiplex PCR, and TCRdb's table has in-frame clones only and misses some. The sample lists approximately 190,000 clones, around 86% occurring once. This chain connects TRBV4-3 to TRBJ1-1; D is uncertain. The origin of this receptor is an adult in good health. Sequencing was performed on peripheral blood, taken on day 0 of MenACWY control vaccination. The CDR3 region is CASSQDPGFRAEAFF. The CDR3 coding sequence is TGCGCCAGCAGCCAAGATCCCGGGTTTAGGGCTGAAGCTTTCTTT.